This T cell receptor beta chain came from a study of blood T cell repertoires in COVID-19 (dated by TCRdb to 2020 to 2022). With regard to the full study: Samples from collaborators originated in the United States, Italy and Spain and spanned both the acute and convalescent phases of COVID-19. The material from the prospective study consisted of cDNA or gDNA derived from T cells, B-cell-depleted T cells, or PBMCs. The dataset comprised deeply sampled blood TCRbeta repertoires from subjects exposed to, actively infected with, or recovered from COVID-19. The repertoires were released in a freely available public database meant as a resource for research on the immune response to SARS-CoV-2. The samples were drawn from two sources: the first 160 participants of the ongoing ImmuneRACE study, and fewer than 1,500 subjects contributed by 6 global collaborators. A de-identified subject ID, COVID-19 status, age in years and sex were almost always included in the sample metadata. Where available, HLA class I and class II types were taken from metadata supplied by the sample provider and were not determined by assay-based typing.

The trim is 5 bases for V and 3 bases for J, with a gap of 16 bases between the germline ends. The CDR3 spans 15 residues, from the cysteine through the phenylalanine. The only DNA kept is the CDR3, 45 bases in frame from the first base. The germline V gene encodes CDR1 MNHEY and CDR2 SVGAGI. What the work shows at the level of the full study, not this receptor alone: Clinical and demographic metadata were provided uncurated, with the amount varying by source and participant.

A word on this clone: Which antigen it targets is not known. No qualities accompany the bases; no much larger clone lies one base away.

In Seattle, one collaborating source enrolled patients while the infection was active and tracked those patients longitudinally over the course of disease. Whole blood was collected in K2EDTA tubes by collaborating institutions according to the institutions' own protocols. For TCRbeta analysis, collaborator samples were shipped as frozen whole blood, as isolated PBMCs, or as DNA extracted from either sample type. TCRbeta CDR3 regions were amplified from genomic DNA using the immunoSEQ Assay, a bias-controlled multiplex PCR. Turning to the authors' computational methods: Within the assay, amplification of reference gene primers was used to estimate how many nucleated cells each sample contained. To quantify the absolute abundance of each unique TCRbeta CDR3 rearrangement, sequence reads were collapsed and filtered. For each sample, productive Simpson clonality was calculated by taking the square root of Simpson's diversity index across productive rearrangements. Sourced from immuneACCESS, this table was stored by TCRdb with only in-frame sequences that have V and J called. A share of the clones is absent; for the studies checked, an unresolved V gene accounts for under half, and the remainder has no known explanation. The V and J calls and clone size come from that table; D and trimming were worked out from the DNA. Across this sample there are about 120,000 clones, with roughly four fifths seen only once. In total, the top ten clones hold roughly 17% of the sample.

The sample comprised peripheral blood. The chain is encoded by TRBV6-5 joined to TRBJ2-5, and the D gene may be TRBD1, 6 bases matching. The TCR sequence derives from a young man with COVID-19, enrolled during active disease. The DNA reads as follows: TGTGCCAGCAGTCCAGGGGCAATAGTAGAAGAGACCCAGTACTTC. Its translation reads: CASSPGAIVEETQYF.